The entry below describes one T cell receptor beta chain. The antigen remains unidentified. This entry comes from a study of shared clonotypes between healthy human individuals. Trimming took off 7 bases at V and 0 bases at J, with 16 bases between the two ends. This CDR3 spans 16 amino acids. Germline V gene lookup returns CDR1 LNHDA and CDR2 SQIVND (reference sequence). Sequenced by immunoSEQ multiplex PCR; TCRdb stores in-frame clones only, minus some. The sample contains about 1 million clones, around 74% of which appear only once. Findings and caveats of the study: In several donors, about 5% of naive CD4 clonotypes appeared in common. Clonotypes shared by all four sorted-subset donors had higher generation probabilities than non-shared clonotypes.

The authors divided CD4+ cells into CD45RA+ naive and CD45RA-negative memory subsets. This sequence originates from a man aged 18 to 30 in good health. The sequencing input was memory CD4+ T cells sorted from blood. Sample subset: CD45RA-negative fraction. V is TRBV19 and J is TRBJ2-1; D might be TRBD2 (6 bases). CDR3 protein: CASTGVAGSSYNEQFF. DNA of the CDR3: TGTGCCAGTACCGGTGTTGCGGGGAGCTCCTACAATGAGCAGTTCTTC.